Each of the 11 T cell receptor beta chains below was sequenced from the same sample in a study of blood T cell repertoires in COVID-19. Method: immunoSEQ multiplex PCR; TCRdb's copy keeps in-frame clones and lacks some. Among about 89,000 clones listed, just under 80% were seen once. Specimen: peripheral blood. These receptors were taken from a man aged 65 to 79 with COVID-19, enrolled during active disease.

This chain joins TRBV6-5 and TRBJ1-5; 9 bases line up with TRBD1. This CDR3 region has 15 residues. Trimming at V came to 4 bases and at J to 4 bases, leaving 5 bases not matched to a gene. The germline V gene encodes CDR1 MNHEY and CDR2 SVGAGI. CDR3: CASSSTGGPNQPQHF. CDR3 in DNA: TGTGCCAGCAGTTCCACAGGGGGCCCAAATCAGCCCCAGCATTTT.

The chain recombines TRBV10-2 with TRBJ2-3, with 7 bases fitting TRBD2. CDR1 WSHSY and CDR2 SAAADI come from the germline V gene. CDR3 size: 16 residues. V gave up 4 bases and J gave up 0 bases; unmatched junction bases: 7. The CDR3 DNA follows: TGCGCCAGCAGTGGCTGGGCTAGCGGTAGCACAGATACGCAGTATTTT. Encoded protein: CASSGWASGSTDTQYF.

The chain joins TRBV5-4 to TRBJ2-1; D is uncertain. Trimming stripped 3 bases from V and 7 bases from J, with 14 bases between. CDR1 and CDR2 from the germline V gene are SGHNT and YYREEE (reference sequence). CDR3 length: 14 residues. The CDR3 sequence is CASSSGTSVNEQFF. As DNA, the CDR3 is TGTGCCAGCAGCTCCGGAACCAGCGTTAATGAGCAGTTCTTC. The variable domain in full, completed from reference TRBV5-4 and TRBJ2-1, reads ETGVTQSPTHLIKTRGQQVTLRCSSQSGHNTVSWYQQALGQGPQFIFQYYREEENGRGNFPPRFSGLQFPNYSSELNVNALELDDSALYLCASSSGTSVNEQFFGPGTRLTVL.

This chain joins TRBV2 and TRBJ2-2, with D perhaps TRBD1 (7 bases). Germline CDR1 SNHLY, CDR2 FYNNEI. V lost 7 bases and J lost 3, with 18 bases in between. The CDR3 has 16 amino acids. CDR3 region: CASTGQVGGDTGELFF. The CDR3, as DNA: TGTGCCAGCACCGGACAGGTCGGCGGGGACACCGGGGAGCTGTTTTTT.

The rearrangement uses TRBV7-2 and TRBJ2-2; TRBD2 matches 12 bases. The length of the CDR3 is 15 residues. V dropped 5 bases and J dropped 6; count of bases not matched to a gene: 4. The V gene's germline CDR1 is SGHTA and CDR2 FQGNSA. CDR3 bases: TGTGCCAGCAGCGTCCTAGCGGGGGGGCCCGGGGAGCTGTTTTTT. It is translated as CASSVLAGGPGELFF.

This clone was seen just once. This sequence joins TRBV28 and TRBJ1-1, with TRBD1 identical over 7 bases. In germline, CDR1 is MDHEN, CDR2 SYDVKM. V dropped 6 bases and J dropped 2; count of bases not matched to a gene: 12. The CDR3 loop spans 16 amino acids. The CDR3, as DNA: TGTGCCAGCAGGTCACCGCCGGGACAGATTAACACTGAAGCTTTCTTT. Encoded protein: CASRSPPGQINTEAFF.

The rearrangement uses TRBV11-3 and TRBJ2-2; D call uncertain. V was shortened by 5 bases and J by 0 bases, with 10 bases between the two germline ends. CDR1 is SGHNT, CDR2 YENEEA, per germline. CDR3 length: 15 amino acids. CDR3 sequence (DNA): TGTGCCAGCAGCCCCGGTAGCACGAACACCGGGGAGCTGTTTTTT. This sequence encodes CASSPGSTNTGELFF.

The V and J genes are TRBV4-3 and TRBJ1-2; D possibly corresponds to TRBD1 (6 bases). V was shortened by 0 bases and J by 6 bases, with 17 bases between the two germline ends. From germline, CDR1 is LGHNA and CDR2 YSLEER. The CDR3 extends over 16 amino acids. The CDR3 region is CASSQEGGHLSNGYTF. The CDR3, as DNA: TGCGCCAGCAGCCAAGAGGGGGGGCACCTGTCAAATGGCTACACCTTC.

The J gene is TRBJ1-2, the V gene TRBV18; TRBD1 matches 7 bases. CDR1 is KGHSH, CDR2 LQKENI, per germline. The CDR3 is made up of 15 amino acids. Trimming cost V 2 bases and J 0 bases; bases outside gene matches: 3. CDR3 residues: CASSPSGQSNYGYTF. The CDR3 coding sequence is TGTGCCAGCTCACCATCGGGACAGTCTAACTATGGCTACACCTTC.

The chain combines TRBV18 with TRBJ1-6; a weak D match, TRBD1 (5 bases). The germline gives CDR1 KGHSH, CDR2 LQKENI. The germline V and J ends were trimmed by 4 bases and 0 bases, with 13 bases remaining between them. The CDR3 loop spans 17 amino acids. CDR3 nucleotides: TGTGCCAGCTCACGGGGCAGCCTAAGCTCCTATAATTCACCCCTCCACTTT. Protein product: CASSRGSLSSYNSPLHF.

The chain combines TRBV5-4 with TRBJ1-3; 11 nucleotides match TRBD1. The CDR3 totals 17 residues. Trimming cost V 4 bases and J 7 bases; bases outside gene matches: 13. Per germline, CDR1 SGHNT and CDR2 YYREEE (reference sequence). CDR3 coding DNA: TGTGCCAGCAGCAGCTTAAGAGGACAGGGGGCGCCGAACACCATATATTTT. This translates into CASSSLRGQGAPNTIYF.